The entry below describes one T cell receptor beta chain. Time point defined: inflamed ileum from the surgical specimen. This sample stems from a study of T cell repertoires in ileal Crohn's disease. Germline V gene sequence: CDR1 SGHNT, CDR2 YYREEE (reference sequence). Between the trimmed V and J ends, which lost 3 bases and 7 bases, there was a span of 5 bases. There are 12 residues in the CDR3. Measured with immunoSEQ multiplex PCR; TCRdb has only the in-frame clones, and not every one. Of some 6,600 clones listed, approximately 83% are singletons. This clonotype was obtained from an adult with Crohn's disease. The sequenced material came from ileal tissue. J is TRBJ1-6 and V is TRBV5-4, with D hard to call. This CDR3 reads CASSSLNSPLHF. The CDR3 region has the DNA TGTGCCAGCAGCTCCCTAAATTCACCCCTCCACTTT.